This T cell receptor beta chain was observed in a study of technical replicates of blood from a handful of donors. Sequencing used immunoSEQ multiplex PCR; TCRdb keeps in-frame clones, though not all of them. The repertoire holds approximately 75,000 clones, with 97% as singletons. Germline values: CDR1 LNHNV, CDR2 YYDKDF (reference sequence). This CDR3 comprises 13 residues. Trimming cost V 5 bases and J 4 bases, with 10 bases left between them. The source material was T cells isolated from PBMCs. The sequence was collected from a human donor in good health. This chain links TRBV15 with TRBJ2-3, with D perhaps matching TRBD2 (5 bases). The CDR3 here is CATSRPGSDTQYF. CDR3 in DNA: TGTGCCACCAGCCGTCCGGGATCAGATACGCAGTATTTT.